This is a list of T cell receptor beta chains from one sample in a study of cytomegalovirus exposure and HLA in healthy donors. This table comes from immunoSEQ multiplex PCR, and its TCRdb copy is limited to in-frame clones, with some not included. This sample has around 130,000 clones, with 75% to 85% found just once. Sequencing was performed on PBMCs. The receptor source for this set is a woman between 35 and 50 years old in good health and CMV-seropositive. The CDR3 runs from the conserved cysteine through the conserved F or W. Fields, in order: D gene, J gene, V gene, CDR3 protein, CDR3 DNA. The D gene is left open where the match is weak.

D: TRBD1; J: TRBJ2-7; V: TRBV28; CDR3: CASSLLTGDPYEQYF; DNA: TGTGCCAGCAGTTTACTCACAGGGGACCCCTACGAGCAGTACTTC
D: -; J: TRBJ2-5; V: TRBV5-1; CDR3: CASSLASDGGQETQYF; DNA: TGCGCCAGCAGCTTGGCCTCGGACGGAGGCCAAGAGACCCAGTACTTC
D: -; J: TRBJ1-5; V: TRBV18; CDR3: CASSPQGVGNQPQHF; DNA: TGTGCCAGCTCACCACAGGGAGTGGGTAATCAGCCCCAGCATTTT
D: -; J: TRBJ1-6; V: TRBV15; CDR3: CATNGPVHNSPLHF; DNA: TGTGCCACCAATGGTCCCGTACACAATTCACCCCTCCACTTT
D: TRBD1; J: TRBJ1-5; V: TRBV6-1; CDR3: CASSGGGSQPQHF; DNA: TGTGCCAGCAGTGGAGGGGGCTCTCAGCCCCAGCATTTT
D: TRBD1; J: TRBJ2-7; V: TRBV5-1; CDR3: CASSLEVGQGVAYEQYF; DNA: TGCGCCAGCAGCTTGGAAGTCGGACAGGGGGTCGCCTACGAGCAGTACTTC
D: -; J: TRBJ2-5; V: TRBV7-2; CDR3: CASSLEQWKTQYF; DNA: TGTGCCAGCAGCTTAGAACAGTGGAAGACCCAGTACTTC
D: -; J: TRBJ2-7; V: TRBV10-3; CDR3: CAISELGQFYEQYF; DNA: TGTGCCATCAGTGAGTTAGGACAGTTCTACGAGCAGTACTTC
D: -; J: TRBJ2-7; V: TRBV7-8; CDR3: CASSLAASPGGSYEQYF; DNA: TGTGCCAGCAGCTTAGCGGCTAGCCCTGGGGGGTCCTACGAGCAGTACTTC
D: -; J: TRBJ1-1; V: TRBV19; CDR3: CASSSGLGNTEAFF; DNA: TGTGCCAGTAGTTCTGGGCTGGGGAACACTGAAGCTTTCTTT
D: -; J: TRBJ2-3; V: TRBV5-1; CDR3: CASRRSEGTDTQYF; DNA: TGCGCCAGCAGGCGTAGCGAGGGCACAGATACGCAGTATTTT
D: TRBD1; J: TRBJ1-2; V: TRBV5-1; CDR3: CASSEGQGGRGYTF; DNA: TGCGCCAGCAGCGAGGGACAGGGGGGTCGTGGCTACACCTTC
D: -; J: TRBJ2-2; V: TRBV29-1; CDR3: CSVASGLGTGELFF; DNA: TGCAGCGTTGCGTCAGGGTTGGGGACCGGGGAGCTGTTTTTT
D: -; J: TRBJ2-1; V: TRBV7-3; CDR3: CASSLLGEQFF; DNA: TGTGCCAGCAGCTTACTAGGAGAGCAGTTCTTC
D: -; J: TRBJ2-7; V: TRBV18; CDR3: CASSRTATYEQYF; DNA: TGTGCCAGCTCCAGGACAGCAACCTACGAGCAGTACTTC
D: -; J: TRBJ2-7; V: TRBV7-3; CDR3: CASSPAGRSEQYF; DNA: TGTGCCAGCAGCCCCGCGGGCAGGAGCGAGCAGTACTTC
D: -; J: TRBJ2-7; V: TRBV5-1; CDR3: CASSRIDGRAYEQYF; DNA: TGCGCCAGCAGCAGAATAGATGGTCGGGCCTACGAGCAGTACTTC
D: -; J: TRBJ1-4; V: TRBV7-9; CDR3: CASSFLSREKLFF; DNA: TGTGCCAGCAGCTTCTTATCTAGGGAAAAACTGTTTTTT
D: -; J: TRBJ1-2; V: TRBV10-3; CDR3: CAISEEQNPSYGYTF; DNA: TGTGCCATCAGTGAGGAACAGAACCCGTCGTATGGCTACACCTTC
D: -; J: TRBJ1-2; V: TRBV9; CDR3: CASSPVGLGGKDANYGYTF; DNA: TGTGCCAGCAGCCCCGTAGGATTGGGAGGGAAGGACGCTAACTATGGCTACACCTTC
D: -; J: TRBJ2-2; V: TRBV7-8; CDR3: CASSSRQTRDTKTPHTGELFF; DNA: TGTGCCAGCAGCTCGAGACAAACAAGGGACACTAAAACCCCTCACACCGGGGAGCTGTTTTTT
D: TRBD1; J: TRBJ1-1; V: TRBV4-2; CDR3: CASSQYTGTGLVNTEAFF; DNA: TGTGCCAGCAGCCAATACACCGGGACAGGGCTGGTGAACACTGAAGCTTTCTTT